Listed below are T cell receptor beta chains from one sample, sequenced in a study of T cell repertoires in cytomegalovirus infection. TCRdb recomputed calls from the reads with MiXCR, one row per CDR3 protein. The data show fewer than 550,000 distinct CDR3 sequences, with roughly 10% seen just once and 10% held by the top ten. Sequencing input: PBMCs. These receptors all come from a human donor in good health (CMV status not recorded). Some clones in this sample may be carry-over from other donors' samples. The CDR3 runs from the conserved cysteine through the conserved F or W. A D gene is named only where the DNA matches it firmly. Clone sizes are given selectively: once, few, many, or a class where the clone is expanded.

size,length,D,J,V,CDR3,DNA
many,15,TRBD1,TRBJ2-5,TRBV7-3,CASSLSGTDQETQYF,TGTGCCAGCAGCTTATCGGGGACAGACCAAGAGACCCAGTACTTC
many,17,-,TRBJ2-7,TRBV7-8,CASSIGLGGAGYYEQYF,TGTGCCAGCAGTATAGGGCTTGGAGGGGCCGGCTACTACGAGCAGTACTTC
-,13,-,TRBJ2-7,TRBV28,CASRKAGLYEQYF,TGTGCCAGCAGGAAGGCAGGCCTCTACGAGCAGTACTTC
many,15,TRBD1,TRBJ2-7,TRBV7-3,CASSSSAGQGYEQYF,TGTGCCAGCAGCTCCAGCGCGGGACAGGGGTACGAGCAGTACTTC
many,14,TRBD2,TRBJ2-1,TRBV4-2,CASTPSGRGREQFF,TGTGCCAGCACCCCTAGCGGGCGGGGGAGGGAGCAGTTCTTC
-,15,-,TRBJ1-5,TRBV20-1,CSARLEDSLNQPQHF,TGCAGTGCTAGGCTTGAGGACAGCCTGAATCAGCCCCAGCATTTT
many,14,-,TRBJ2-5,TRBV2,CASSPTQYEETQYF,TGTGCCAGCAGCCCTACCCAATACGAAGAGACCCAGTACTTC
many,16,-,TRBJ2-3,TRBV7-9,CASSFIGQDGTDTQYF,TGTGCCAGCAGTTTCATAGGACAAGACGGCACAGATACGCAGTATTTT
many,15,TRBD1,TRBJ1-2,TRBV2,CASRGQLHANYGYTF,TGTGCCAGCAGGGGACAGTTACACGCTAACTATGGCTACACCTTC
many,16,-,TRBJ1-5,TRBV6-4,CASPATASGSNQPQHF,TGTGCCAGCCCAGCCACTGCCTCAGGGTCCAATCAGCCCCAGCATTTT
many,14,TRBD1,TRBJ1-1,TRBV11-2,CASSSGQPNTEAFF,TGTGCCAGCAGTTCGGGACAGCCGAACACTGAAGCTTTCTTT
-,14,-,TRBJ1-1,TRBV3-1,CASSSAQGNTEAFF,TGTGCCAGCAGCTCCGCGCAGGGGAACACTGAAGCTTTCTTT
many,16,-,TRBJ2-2,TRBV6-1,CASRENAGARTGELFF,TGTGCCAGCAGGGAGAACGCGGGGGCGAGGACCGGGGAGCTGTTTTTT
-,16,-,TRBJ2-7,TRBV6-5,CASSYTLGGAPLEQYF,TGTGCCAGCAGTTACACCTTAGGGGGGGCTCCCCTCGAGCAGTACTTC
few,12,TRBD1,TRBJ2-7,TRBV29-1,CSVFTGVGEQYF,TGCAGCGTTTTTACAGGGGTTGGGGAGCAGTACTTC
many,14,TRBD2,TRBJ2-1,TRBV6-1,CASRPGLEGNEQFF,TGTGCCAGCAGACCGGGACTAGAGGGAAATGAGCAGTTCTTC
many,14,-,TRBJ2-1,TRBV18,CASSTSRGLNEQFF,TGTGCCAGCTCAACCTCCCGGGGTCTCAATGAGCAGTTCTTC
many,15,-,TRBJ2-1,TRBV10-3,CAISEGGEPYNEQFF,TGTGCCATCAGTGAAGGAGGGGAGCCCTACAATGAGCAGTTCTTC
many,16,TRBD2,TRBJ2-1,TRBV6-1,CASKGPISGAYNEQFF,TGTGCCTCTAAAGGGCCGATTAGCGGGGCCTACAATGAGCAGTTCTTC
few,13,-,TRBJ2-5,TRBV2,CASSEEGTETQYF,TGTGCCAGCAGTGAAGAGGGGACGGAGACCCAGTACTTC
few,12,-,TRBJ2-1,TRBV6-5,CASSQIGNEQFF,TGTGCCAGCAGTCAGATAGGCAATGAGCAGTTCTTC
-,17,-,TRBJ1-3,TRBV12-5,CASSVRTPTSSGNTIYF,TGTGCTAGCTCGGTCCGGACACCTACTAGCTCTGGAAACACCATATATTTT
many,16,-,TRBJ1-2,TRBV7-9,CASSFDWGLRGYGYTF,TGTGCCAGCAGCTTCGATTGGGGTCTCCGGGGCTATGGCTACACCTTC
few,16,TRBD1,TRBJ1-5,TRBV7-6,CASSSGGRGRNQPQHF,TGTGCCAGCAGCTCCGGGGGCAGGGGGAGAAATCAGCCCCAGCATTTT
few,16,-,TRBJ2-7,TRBV5-4,CASSFVLTSTTYEQYF,TGTGCCAGCAGCTTCGTTCTGACTTCCACTACCTACGAGCAGTACTTC
-,19,TRBD2,TRBJ2-1,TRBV14,CASSQDEVLAGRSHNEQFF,TGTGCCAGCAGCCAAGATGAGGTCCTAGCGGGACGTAGCCACAATGAGCAGTTCTTC
many,15,-,TRBJ2-1,TRBV7-8,CASSSIDRIYNEQFF,TGTGCCAGCAGCTCAATCGACAGGATCTACAATGAGCAGTTCTTC
many,15,-,TRBJ2-2,TRBV20-1,CSALNRVWNTGELFF,TGCAGTGCACTCAACAGGGTCTGGAACACCGGGGAGCTGTTTTTT
many,16,TRBD2,TRBJ2-1,TRBV7-8,CASSLSPSSGYNEQFF,TGTGCCAGCAGCTTATCCCCGTCTAGCGGTTACAATGAGCAGTTCTTC
many,13,-,TRBJ1-4,TRBV7-8,CASSIGSFEKLFF,TGTGCCAGCAGCATAGGGAGTTTTGAAAAACTGTTTTTT
few,13,-,TRBJ2-7,TRBV20-1,CSAKQSGSYEQYF,TGCAGTGCTAAACAATCAGGCAGCTACGAGCAGTACTTC